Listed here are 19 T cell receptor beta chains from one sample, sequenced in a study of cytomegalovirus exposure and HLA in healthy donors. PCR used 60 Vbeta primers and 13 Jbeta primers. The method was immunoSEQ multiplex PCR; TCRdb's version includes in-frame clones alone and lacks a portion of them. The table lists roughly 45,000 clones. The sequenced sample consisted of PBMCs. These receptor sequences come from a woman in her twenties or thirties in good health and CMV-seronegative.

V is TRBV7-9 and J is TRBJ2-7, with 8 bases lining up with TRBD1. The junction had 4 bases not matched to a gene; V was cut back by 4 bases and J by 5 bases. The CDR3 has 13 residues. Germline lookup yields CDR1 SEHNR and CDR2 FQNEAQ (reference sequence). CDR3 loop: CASSSTGGHEQYF. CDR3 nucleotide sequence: TGTGCCAGCAGCTCAACAGGGGGTCACGAGCAGTACTTC.

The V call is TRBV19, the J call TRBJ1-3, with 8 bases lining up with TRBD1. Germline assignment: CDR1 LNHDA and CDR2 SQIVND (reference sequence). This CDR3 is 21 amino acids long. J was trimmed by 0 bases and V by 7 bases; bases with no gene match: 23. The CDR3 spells CASTRGPGQGGSLLSGNTIYF. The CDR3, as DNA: TGTGCCAGTACCCGAGGGCCCGGACAGGGCGGTAGTCTCCTCTCTGGAAACACCATATATTTT.

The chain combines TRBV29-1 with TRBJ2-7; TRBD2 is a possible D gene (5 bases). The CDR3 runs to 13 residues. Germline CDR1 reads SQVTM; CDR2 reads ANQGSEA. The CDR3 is CSASHRGGYEQYF. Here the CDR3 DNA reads TGCAGTGCGTCTCACAGAGGAGGCTACGAGCAGTACTTC.

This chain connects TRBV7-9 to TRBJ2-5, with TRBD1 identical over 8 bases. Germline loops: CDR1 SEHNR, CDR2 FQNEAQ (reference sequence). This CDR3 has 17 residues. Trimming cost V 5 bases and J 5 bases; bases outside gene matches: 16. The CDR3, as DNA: TGTGCCAGCAGCCCGGACAGGGTCCACGACCTGAGGGAGACCCAGTACTTC. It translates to CASSPDRVHDLRETQYF.

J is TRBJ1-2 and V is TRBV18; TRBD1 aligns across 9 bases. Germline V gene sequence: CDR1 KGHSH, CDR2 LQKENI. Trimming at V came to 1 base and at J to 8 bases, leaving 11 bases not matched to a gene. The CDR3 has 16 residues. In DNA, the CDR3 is TGTGCCAGCTCACCACAAAATGGACAGGGGAAGTACGGCTACACCTTC. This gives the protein CASSPQNGQGKYGYTF.

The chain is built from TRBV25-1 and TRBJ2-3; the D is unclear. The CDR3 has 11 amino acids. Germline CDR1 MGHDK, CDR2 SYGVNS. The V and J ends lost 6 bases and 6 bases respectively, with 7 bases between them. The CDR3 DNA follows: TGTGCCAGCAGACTGCGGGATACGCAGTATTTT. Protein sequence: CASRLRDTQYF.

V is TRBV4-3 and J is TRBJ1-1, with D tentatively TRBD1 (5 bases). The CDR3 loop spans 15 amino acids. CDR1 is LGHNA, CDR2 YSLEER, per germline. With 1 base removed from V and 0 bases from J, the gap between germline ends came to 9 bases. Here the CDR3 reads CASSQVRGMNTEAFF. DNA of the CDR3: TGCGCCAGCAGCCAAGTACGGGGGATGAACACTGAAGCTTTCTTT.

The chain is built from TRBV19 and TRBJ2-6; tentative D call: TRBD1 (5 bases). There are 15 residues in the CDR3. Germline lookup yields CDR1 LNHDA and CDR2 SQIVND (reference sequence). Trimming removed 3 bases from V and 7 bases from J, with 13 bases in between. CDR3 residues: CASSMFQGKANVLTF. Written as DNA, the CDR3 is TGTGCCAGTAGTATGTTTCAGGGTAAAGCCAACGTCCTGACTTTC.

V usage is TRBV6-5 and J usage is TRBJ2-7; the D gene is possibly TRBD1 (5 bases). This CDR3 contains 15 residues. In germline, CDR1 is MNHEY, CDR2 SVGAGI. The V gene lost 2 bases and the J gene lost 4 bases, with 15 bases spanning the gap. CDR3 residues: CASSYMGQGFYEQYF. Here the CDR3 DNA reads TGTGCCAGCAGTTACATGGGGCAGGGATTTTACGAGCAGTACTTC.

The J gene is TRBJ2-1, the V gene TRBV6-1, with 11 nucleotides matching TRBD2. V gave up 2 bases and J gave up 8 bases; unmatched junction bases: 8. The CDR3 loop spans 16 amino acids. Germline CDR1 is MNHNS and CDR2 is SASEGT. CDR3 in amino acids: CASSEFSGRARDEQFF. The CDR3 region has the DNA TGTGCCAGCAGTGAATTTAGCGGGAGGGCCAGGGATGAGCAGTTCTTC.

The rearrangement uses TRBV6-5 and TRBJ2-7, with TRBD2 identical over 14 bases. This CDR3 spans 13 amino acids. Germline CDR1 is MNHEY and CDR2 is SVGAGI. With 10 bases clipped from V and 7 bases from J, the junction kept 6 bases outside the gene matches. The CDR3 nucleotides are TGTGCCACCCGTGGACTAGCGGGAGGAGAGCAGTACTTC. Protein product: CATRGLAGGEQYF.

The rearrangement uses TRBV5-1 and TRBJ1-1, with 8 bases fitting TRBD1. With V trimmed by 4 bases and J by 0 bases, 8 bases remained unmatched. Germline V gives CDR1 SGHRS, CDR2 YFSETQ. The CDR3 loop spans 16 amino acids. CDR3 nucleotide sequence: TGCGCCAGCAGCCGGAACAGGGGGGGGGTGAACACTGAAGCTTTCTTT. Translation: CASSRNRGGVNTEAFF.

The CDR3 reads CASSLVPDRGLNEQYF. CDR3 DNA: TGTGCCAGCAGCTTAGTCCCTGACAGGGGGCTTAACGAGCAGTACTTC. The chain is built from TRBV11-3 and TRBJ2-7; 10 bases agree with TRBD1. CDR3 length: 16 amino acids. V shed 1 base and J 5 bases; nucleotides not matched to a gene: 8. From germline, CDR1 is SGHNT and CDR2 YENEEA.

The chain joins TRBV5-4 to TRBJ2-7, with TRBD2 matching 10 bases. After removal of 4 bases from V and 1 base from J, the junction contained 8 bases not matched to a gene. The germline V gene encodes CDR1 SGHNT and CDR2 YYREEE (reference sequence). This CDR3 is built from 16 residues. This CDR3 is CASSPKMGLASYEQYF. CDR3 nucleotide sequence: TGTGCCAGCAGCCCAAAAATGGGACTAGCGTCCTACGAGCAGTACTTC.

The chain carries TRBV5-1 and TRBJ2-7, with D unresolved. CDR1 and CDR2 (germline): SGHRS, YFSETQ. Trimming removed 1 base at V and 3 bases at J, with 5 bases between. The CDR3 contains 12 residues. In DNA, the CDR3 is TGCGCCAGCAGCTTGTCAGTCTACGAGCAGTACTTC. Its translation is CASSLSVYEQYF. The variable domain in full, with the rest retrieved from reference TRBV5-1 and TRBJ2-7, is KAGVTQTPRYLIKTRGQQVTLSCSPISGHRSVSWYQQTPGQGLQFLFEYFSETQRNKGNFPGRFSGRQFSNSRSEMNVSTLELGDSALYLCASSLSVYEQYFGPGTRLTVT.

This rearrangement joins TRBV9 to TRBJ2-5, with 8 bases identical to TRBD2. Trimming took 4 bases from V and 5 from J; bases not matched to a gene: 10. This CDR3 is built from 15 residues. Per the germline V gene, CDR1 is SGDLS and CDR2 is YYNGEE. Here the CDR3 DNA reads TGTGCCAGCAGCCCATCACTTAGCGGGAAGGAGACCCAGTACTTC. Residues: CASSPSLSGKETQYF.

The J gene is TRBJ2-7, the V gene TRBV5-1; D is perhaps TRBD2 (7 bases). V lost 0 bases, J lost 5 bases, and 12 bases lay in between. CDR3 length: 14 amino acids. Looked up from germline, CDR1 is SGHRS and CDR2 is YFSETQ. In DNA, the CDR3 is TGCGCCAGCAGCTTGGCGGGGGGCATTCACGAGCAGTACTTC. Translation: CASSLAGGIHEQYF.

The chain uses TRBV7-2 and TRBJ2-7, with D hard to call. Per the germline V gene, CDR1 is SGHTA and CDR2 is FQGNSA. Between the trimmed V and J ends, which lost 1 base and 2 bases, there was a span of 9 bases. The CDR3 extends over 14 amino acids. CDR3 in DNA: TGTGCCAGCAGCTTAGACAGAAGAGCCTACGAGCAGTACTTC. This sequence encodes CASSLDRRAYEQYF. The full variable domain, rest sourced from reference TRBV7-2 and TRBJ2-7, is GAGVSQSPSNKVTEKGKDVELRCDPISGHTALYWYRQSLGQGLEFLIYFQGNSAPDKSGLPSDRFSAERTGGSVSTLTIQRTQQEDSAVYLCASSLDRRAYEQYFGPGTRLTVT.

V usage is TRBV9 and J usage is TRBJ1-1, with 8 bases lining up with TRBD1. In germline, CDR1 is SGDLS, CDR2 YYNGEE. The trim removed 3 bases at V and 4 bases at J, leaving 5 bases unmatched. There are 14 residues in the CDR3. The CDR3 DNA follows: TGTGCCAGCAGCGCCCTAACAGGGGGCACTGAAGCTTTCTTT. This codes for CASSALTGGTEAFF. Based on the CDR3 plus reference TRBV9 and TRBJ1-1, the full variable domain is DSGVTQTPKHLITATGQRVTLRCSPRSGDLSVYWYQQSLDQGLQFLIQYYNGEERAKGNILERFSAQQFPDLHSELNLSSLELGDSALYFCASSALTGGTEAFFGQGTRLTVV.